The 4 T cell receptor beta chains listed next were all sequenced from one sample in a study of blood T cell repertoires in COVID-19. The repertoire was sequenced with immunoSEQ multiplex PCR; TCRdb's copy has only in-frame clones and lacks some. The sample carries over 300,000 clones, 85% recorded once. The specimen sequenced was peripheral blood. These receptors all stem from a human donor in a cohort sampled during active COVID-19.

V gene TRBV5-1 combines with J gene TRBJ1-4, with 8 nucleotides matching TRBD1. With 3 bases clipped from V and 6 bases from J, the junction kept 4 bases outside the gene matches. Germline assignment: CDR1 SGHRS and CDR2 YFSETQ. The CDR3 runs 14 residues. The CDR3 spells CASSWGQDHEKLFF. Here the CDR3 DNA reads TGCGCCAGCAGCTGGGGACAGGACCATGAAAAACTGTTTTTT.

The chain has TRBV11-2 and TRBJ1-5; TRBD1 might be the D (5 bases). The length of the CDR3 is 12 residues. Deletions cut 5 bases from V and 5 bases from J, with 7 bases between. Germline V gene data show CDR1 as SGHAT and CDR2 as FQNNGV. CDR3 loop: CASSAGYQPQHF. In DNA form, the CDR3 reads TGTGCCAGCAGCGCAGGGTATCAGCCCCAGCATTTT.

V is TRBV21-1 and J is TRBJ1-1. TRBV21-1 is assigned pseudogene status. The CDR3 is 15 amino acids. This CDR3 is CASSKSRPRDTEAFF. The CDR3 coding sequence is TGTGCCAGCAGCAAGAGTAGGCCGCGGGACACTGAAGCTTTCTTT.

V is TRBV2 and J is TRBJ1-6; the D is unclear. This CDR3 contains 15 residues. The ends were cut back, 6 bases at V and 9 bases at J, with 18 bases in the middle. Germline V lookup: CDR1 SNHLY, CDR2 FYNNEI. The CDR3 nucleotides read TGTGCCAGCAGAGTGGACGACGCCCGGGGTTCACCCCTCCACTTT. As protein: CASRVDDARGSPLHF.